Following are 30 T cell receptor beta chains from one sample sequenced in a study of CD8 T cells in Susac syndrome. Random hexamers served to reverse transcribe about 0.45 to 1 ug RNA. TCRdb reprocessed the immunoSEQ multiplex PCR reads with MiXCR, giving one entry per CDR3 protein. The top ten clones hold 0.082% of a sample with roughly 200,000 distinct CDR3 sequences, 85% to 95% of them seen once. The sequencing input was CD4+ T cells from PBMCs. These receptor sequences come from a human donor with multiple sclerosis.

The rearrangement joins TRBV5-6 to TRBJ2-7, with TRBD2 matching over 7 bases. V shed 4 bases and J 6 bases; nucleotides not matched to a gene: 10. CDR1 and CDR2 (germline): SGHDT, YYEEEE. The CDR3 consists of 14 residues. CDR3 residues: CASSTPVGGGEQYV. The CDR3 region has the DNA TGTGCCAGCAGCACCCCCGTGGGGGGGGGCGAGCAGTACGTC.

This clonotype has a single count. V usage is TRBV10-3 and J usage is TRBJ2-1, with a possible D match to TRBD1 (7 bases). Germline V gene lookup returns CDR1 ENHRY and CDR2 SYGVKD. The CDR3 is 15 residues long. Trimming took 3 bases from V and 9 from J, leaving 18 bases between them. The CDR3: CAISDQGGGRSEQFF. The CDR3 DNA reads as TGTGCCATCAGTGATCAGGGGGGCGGTCGAAGTGAGCAGTTCTTC.

This chain joins TRBV5-4 and TRBJ2-7; TRBD1 agrees at 9 bases. The CDR3 extends over 16 amino acids. The germline gives CDR1 SGHNT, CDR2 YYREEE (reference sequence). Unmatched junction bases numbered 16, after V lost 3 bases and J lost 9 bases. The CDR3 nucleotides read TGTGCCAGCAGCTCTGGAGGGACAGGGTGGCAACGATGGCAGTACTTC. Residues: CASSSGGTGWQRWQYF.

The rearrangement uses TRBV18 and TRBJ2-3, with 11 bases aligning to TRBD2. V gave up 4 bases and J gave up 2 bases; unmatched junction bases: 5. Germline values: CDR1 KGHSH, CDR2 LQKENI. This CDR3 contains 16 residues. CDR3 sequence reads: CASSLLAGGLTDTQYF. The CDR3 DNA follows: TGTGCCAGCTCACTTCTAGCGGGGGGACTCACAGATACGCAGTATTTT.

The V gene is TRBV2, the J gene TRBJ2-2; D unclear. Germline V gives CDR1 SNHLY, CDR2 FYNNEI. The CDR3 sequence is 14 residues long. V lost 7 bases and J lost 0, with 9 bases in between. CDR3 DNA sequence: TGTGCCAGCATGGCAGAAGCGAACACCGGGGAGCTGTTTTTT. It specifies CASMAEANTGELFF.

V and J are TRBV11-2 and TRBJ2-1; D is possibly TRBD1 (5 bases). Germline-derived CDR1 and CDR2 are SGHAT and FQNNGV. V dropped 7 bases and J dropped 15 bases, with 16 bases sitting between them. This CDR3 contains 11 residues. The CDR3 sequence: CASKGAPARFF. The CDR3 DNA reads as TGTGCCAGCAAAGGGGCTCCAGCTCGGTTCTTC.

CDR3 protein: CATSRDRGSSSYGYTF. In nucleotides, the CDR3 is TGTGCCACCAGCAGAGATCGAGGATCTTCTTCTTATGGCTACACCTTC. The chain recombines TRBV15 with TRBJ1-2; D is unclear. V lost 0 bases to trimming and J lost 5 bases, with 16 bases between them. Germline CDR1 is LNHNV and CDR2 is YYDKDF (reference sequence). The CDR3 consists of 16 residues. The full variable domain, its missing parts supplied by reference TRBV15 and TRBJ1-2, is DAMVIQNPRYQVTQFGKPVTLSCSQTLNHNVMYWYQQKSSQAPKLLFHYYDKDFNNEADTPDNFQSRRPNTSFCFLDIRSPGLGDTAMYLCATSRDRGSSSYGYTFGSGTRLTVV.

The rearrangement links TRBV29-1 to TRBJ2-7; TRBD1 matches 7 bases. This CDR3 is built from 14 residues. Germline V CDR1 and CDR2: SQVTM, ANQGSEA. The junction had 11 bases not matched to a gene; V was cut back by 6 bases and J by 3 bases. CDR3 sequence: CSVSLTGAHYEQYF. CDR3 nucleotides: TGCAGCGTGTCCCTCACAGGGGCCCACTACGAGCAGTACTTC.

The genes are TRBV15 and TRBJ2-3; D call uncertain. V lost 0 bases to trimming and J lost 0 bases, with 13 bases between them. The CDR3 contains 17 residues. Germline V gene sequence: CDR1 LNHNV, CDR2 YYDKDF (reference sequence). CDR3 sequence (DNA): TGTGCCACCAGCAGAGATCGTCGGACCTCTAGCACAGATACGCAGTATTTT. Amino acids: CATSRDRRTSSTDTQYF. The whole variable domain, remainder taken from reference TRBV15 and TRBJ2-3, is DAMVIQNPRYQVTQFGKPVTLSCSQTLNHNVMYWYQQKSSQAPKLLFHYYDKDFNNEADTPDNFQSRRPNTSFCFLDIRSPGLGDTAMYLCATSRDRRTSSTDTQYFGPGTRLTVL.

This chain uses TRBV20-1 with TRBJ2-5; 12 bases are shared with TRBD2. In germline, CDR1 is DFQATT, CDR2 SNEGSKA (reference sequence). The CDR3 extends over 14 amino acids. V was pared by 5 bases and J by 3 bases, with 4 bases of the junction left unmatched. The CDR3 nucleotides are TGCAGTGCTGGGGGACTAGCGGGTAAAGAGACCCAGTACTTC. Translation gives CSAGGLAGKETQYF.

The rearrangement joins TRBV9 to TRBJ2-5; no definite D call. The CDR3 length is 13 residues. Germline V gene sequence: CDR1 SGDLS, CDR2 YYNGEE. Trimming took off 0 bases at V and 4 bases at J, with 7 bases between the two ends. CDR3 nucleotides: TGTGCCAGCAGCGTAGATGGTATAGAGACCCAGTACTTC. Translated: CASSVDGIETQYF.

This clonotype was seen once. The chain joins TRBV6-6 to TRBJ2-7; D possibly corresponds to TRBD1 (6 bases). Trimming removed 5 bases from V and 4 bases from J, with 18 bases in between. This CDR3 is built from 15 residues. Germline-derived CDR1 and CDR2 are MNHNY and SVGAGI (reference sequence). The CDR3, as DNA: TGTGCCAGCAGTGCCGGGACATCAAAGAGGTACGAGCAGTACTTC. Residues: CASSAGTSKRYEQYF.

V is TRBV12-3 or TRBV12-4 and J is TRBJ1-1; the D is unclear. V lost 6 bases and J 2 bases, leaving 13 bases between the germline ends. CDR3 length equals 14 residues. The CDR3 here is CASSRTGRNTEAFF. CDR3 DNA: TGTGCCAGCAGCCGGACGGGTAGAAACACTGAAGCTTTCTTT.

This clonotype was observed a single time. This sequence joins TRBV12-3 or TRBV12-4 and TRBJ2-7, with D unclear. V was pared by 3 bases and J by 1 base, with 10 bases between. There are 14 residues in the CDR3. CDR3 region: CASSFGLQSYEQYF. The CDR3 DNA follows: TGTGCCAGCAGTTTCGGGTTGCAGTCCTACGAGCAGTACTTC.

The J gene is TRBJ2-5, the V gene TRBV30, with TRBD2 as a possible D gene (6 bases). Germline CDR1 reads GTSNPN; CDR2 reads SVGIG (reference sequence). Trimming removed 3 bases at V and 5 bases at J, with 7 bases between. This CDR3 comprises 11 residues. The CDR3 DNA reads as TGTGCCTGGAGGGAGGGGGAGACCCAGTACTTC. It codes for CAWREGETQYF.

V and J are TRBV5-1 and TRBJ1-1; 7 positions agree with TRBD1. The length of the CDR3 is 14 residues. Germline CDR1 is SGHRS and CDR2 is YFSETQ. V dropped 4 bases and J dropped 1; count of bases not matched to a gene: 4. The CDR3 loop is CASSDGQANTEAFF. The CDR3 bases are TGCGCCAGCAGCGACGGACAGGCGAACACTGAAGCTTTCTTT.

About this clonotype itself: At one of its ends the junction is not consistent with the germline gene, which may arise from a read error. The chain joins TRBV4-2 to TRBJ2-1; TRBD2 is a possible D gene (6 bases). CDR3 length equals 16 residues. Germline V lookup: CDR1 LGHNA, CDR2 YNFKEQ. CDR3 nucleotide sequence: TGTGCCAGCAGTCAAGCCGGGGACTCGATATACAATGAGCAGTTCTTC. Encoded protein: CASSQAGDSIYNEQFF.

This clonotype has only one observation. The chain uses TRBV29-1 and TRBJ1-1, with unresolved D. This CDR3 contains 11 residues. In germline, CDR1 is SQVTM, CDR2 ANQGSEA. The ends were cut back, 7 bases at V and 1 base at J, with 7 bases in the middle. CDR3 residues: CSGNKNTEAFF. The DNA for the CDR3 is TGCAGCGGAAACAAGAACACTGAAGCTTTCTTT.

The rearrangement joins TRBV4-2 to TRBJ2-7; 7 nucleotides agree with TRBD1. The CDR3 has 15 amino acids. J gave up 4 bases and V 4 bases, and 10 bases lay outside the gene matches. The germline gives CDR1 LGHNA, CDR2 YNFKEQ. The CDR3 coding sequence is TGTGCCAGCAGCCGAGGGACAGAGAAGAAATACGAGCAGTACTTC. Its translation: CASSRGTEKKYEQYF.

The V call is TRBV20-1, the J call TRBJ2-3, with 11 positions matching TRBD2. The trim removed 3 bases at V and 6 bases at J, leaving 8 bases unmatched. The CDR3 sequence is 15 residues long. Germline CDR1 and CDR2: DFQATT and SNEGSKA (reference sequence). CDR3 sequence reads: CSASRLAGHVDTQYF. The CDR3 coding sequence is TGCAGTGCTAGCCGACTAGCGGGGCACGTGGATACGCAGTATTTT.

The chain is built from TRBV27 and TRBJ1-5, with 8 bases lining up with TRBD1. The V and J ends lost 5 bases and 7 bases, in that order; junction bases with no gene match: 7. Germline assignment: CDR1 MNHEY and CDR2 SMNVEV (reference sequence). The CDR3 runs to 14 residues. The CDR3 loop reads CASSPGTGRQPQHF. The DNA for the CDR3 is TGTGCCAGCAGTCCCGGGACAGGTCGGCAGCCCCAGCATTTT.

The chain is built from TRBV30 and TRBJ2-1; 7 nucleotides agree with TRBD2. The CDR3 runs 11 residues. Germline V CDR1 and CDR2: GTSNPN, SVGIG (reference sequence). The V and J ends lost 4 bases and 10 bases, in that order; junction bases with no gene match: 4. CDR3 sequence: CAWTGTTEQFF. The CDR3, as DNA: TGTGCCTGGACCGGGACTACGGAGCAGTTCTTC.

The V and J genes are TRBV20-1 and TRBJ2-3; tentatively, D is TRBD2 (5 bases). CDR1 is DFQATT and CDR2 is SNEGSKA in the germline V gene (reference sequence). This CDR3 region has 15 residues. Deletions cut 0 bases from V and 1 base from J, with 11 bases between. In nucleotides, the CDR3 is TGCAGTGCTAGAGATCCACGGCGGGGCACAGATACGCAGTATTTT. Its translation: CSARDPRRGTDTQYF.

The rearrangement joins TRBV25-1 to TRBJ1-2; perhaps TRBD1 as D (5 bases). Germline V CDR1 and CDR2: MGHDK, SYGVNS. Trimming cost V 3 bases and J 4 bases, with 18 bases left between them. The CDR3 totals 16 residues. CDR3 in DNA: TGTGCCAGCAGTGAGGAGGGGACCCTAGCTACCTATGGCTACACCTTC. It encodes CASSEEGTLATYGYTF.

This clonotype turned up a few times. The gene calls are TRBV13 and TRBJ1-2, with D uncertain. This CDR3 has 12 amino acids. Germline V gene data show CDR1 as PRHDT and CDR2 as FYEKMQ (reference sequence). V was clipped by 5 bases and J by 4 bases, with 8 bases between them. The CDR3 bases are TGTGCCAGCAGCCTAGACCGCTATGGCTACACCTTC. Protein sequence: CASSLDRYGYTF.

J is TRBJ1-2 and V is TRBV7-9; perhaps TRBD1 as D (5 bases). Germline V lookup: CDR1 SEHNR, CDR2 FQNEAQ (reference sequence). The ends were cut back, 5 bases at V and 8 bases at J, with 15 bases in the middle. The CDR3 length is 13 residues. The DNA of the CDR3 is TGTGCCAGCAGCCAGGGAGGGAACCCAGGCTACACCTTC. Protein: CASSQGGNPGYTF.

V and J are TRBV30 and TRBJ2-6; 8 bases fit TRBD2. J lost 0 bases, V lost 5 bases, and 0 bases had no gene match. The CDR3 is 14 residues long. The germline V gene encodes CDR1 GTSNPN and CDR2 SVGIG (reference sequence). The CDR3 is CAWAGGSGANVLTF. CDR3 sequence (DNA): TGTGCCTGGGCGGGGGGCTCTGGGGCCAACGTCCTGACTTTC.

The J gene is TRBJ1-6, the V gene TRBV20-1; a possible D gene is TRBD1 (6 bases). CDR3 size: 15 residues. Trimming pared 4 bases from V and 7 bases from J, leaving 17 bases between. Germline loops: CDR1 DFQATT, CDR2 SNEGSKA (reference sequence). The CDR3 nucleotides are TGCAGTGCTAACGTTCCGACAGGACCCAATTCACCCCTCCACTTT. This translates into CSANVPTGPNSPLHF.

The gene calls are TRBV30 and TRBJ2-5, with D tentatively TRBD2 (5 bases). From germline, CDR1 is GTSNPN and CDR2 SVGIG (reference sequence). V dropped 0 bases and J dropped 5 bases, with 13 bases sitting between them. This CDR3 contains 14 residues. The CDR3 protein is CAWSVDNPGETQYF. CDR3 nucleotide sequence: TGTGCCTGGAGTGTAGACAATCCGGGGGAGACCCAGTACTTC.

This clonotype was seen just once. The genes are TRBV30 and TRBJ2-7; possibly TRBD2 for D (5 bases). Germline V CDR1 and CDR2: GTSNPN, SVGIG (reference sequence). The CDR3 contains 12 residues. Trimming removed 8 bases from V and 6 bases from J, with 17 bases in between. This chain's CDR3 is CASLIRTGEQYF. DNA of the CDR3: TGTGCCAGTCTAATCCGGACTGGCGAGCAGTACTTC.